This passage covers 21 T cell receptor beta chains from one sample sequenced in a study of a mutant IDH1 vaccine in newly diagnosed glioma (dated by TCRdb to about 2021). To prepare the library, the immunoSEQ multiplex PCR assay was applied. The source is immuneACCESS, and TCRdb retained only in-frame sequences with V and J called. Part of the clones is not carried over; for the studies checked, unresolved V genes explain less than half of this, and the remainder is unexplained. This sample is represented by about 48,000 clones; roughly 84% of them were singletons. Clones ranked in the top ten supply approximately 6.3% of the sample. Their antigens are not known. Sample time point, as interpreted from the label and publication: week 35, safety follow-up. Every vaccine dose consisted of 300 ug of a 20-mer mutant IDH1 peptide in Montanide, administered subcutaneously together with topical imiquimod.

Sequenced here: PBMCs, sampled from a glioma patient whose treatment included an IDH1 peptide vaccine. The receptors come from a middle-aged man with glioma.

V usage is TRBV5-1 and J usage is TRBJ2-7, with D uncertain. In germline, CDR1 is SGHRS, CDR2 YFSETQ. CDR3 length equals 11 residues. V was cut by 3 bases and J by 4 bases, with 5 bases left in between. The CDR3 DNA is TGCGCCAGCAGCTCGAATTACGAGCAGTACTTC. This gives the protein CASSSNYEQYF.

The V and J genes are TRBV6-1 and TRBJ1-4; 8 nucleotides line up with TRBD1. Trimming removed 1 base from V and 8 bases from J; junction bases left unmatched: 6. This CDR3 region has 15 residues. Germline loops: CDR1 MNHNS, CDR2 SASEGT. Here the CDR3 DNA reads TGTGCCAGCAGTGAAGTCTCTGGGACAGGAGAAAAACTGTTTTTT. It encodes CASSEVSGTGEKLFF.

The CDR3 nucleotides are TGTGCCAGCAGCTTGGTTACGTTGAGCTCCTACAATGAGCAGTTCTTC. It yields the protein CASSLVTLSSYNEQFF. The gene calls are TRBV5-8 and TRBJ2-1; D is unclear. Trimming removed 0 bases at V and 0 bases at J, with 10 bases between. The CDR3 has 16 amino acids. From germline, CDR1 is SGHTS and CDR2 YDEGEE.

V and J are TRBV5-8 and TRBJ2-4, with 11 bases fitting TRBD2. The V and J ends lost 5 bases and 7 bases, in that order; junction bases with no gene match: 2. Germline CDR1 reads SGHTS; CDR2 reads YDEGEE. The CDR3 is 13 residues long. The CDR3 nucleotides read TGTGCCAGCAGAATAGCGGGGGGGAACATTCAGTACTTC. Amino acids: CASRIAGGNIQYF.

In this sample, this clone turned up a few times. The V gene is TRBV2, the J gene TRBJ1-1, with D possibly being TRBD1 (6 bases). In germline, CDR1 is SNHLY, CDR2 FYNNEI. CDR3 length: 13 amino acids. Trimming cost V 4 bases and J 1 base, with 7 bases left between them. The CDR3 sequence is CASSGQENTEAFF. DNA of the CDR3: TGTGCCAGCAGTGGACAGGAGAACACTGAAGCTTTCTTT.

The rearrangement links TRBV5-1 to TRBJ1-6; no clear D gene. The CDR3 spans 15 residues. V lost 5 bases and J lost 0, with 9 bases in between. Germline assignment: CDR1 SGHRS and CDR2 YFSETQ. The CDR3 loop reads CASRMLSSYNSPLHF. CDR3 nucleotide sequence: TGCGCCAGCAGGATGCTGAGCTCCTATAATTCACCCCTCCACTTT.

The chain recombines TRBV23-1 with TRBJ1-5, with D perhaps TRBD1 (5 bases). TRBV23-1 is flagged as an ORF with uncertain function. The CDR3 has 15 residues. Trimming pared 3 bases from V and 0 bases from J, leaving 9 bases between. The CDR3, as DNA: TGCGCCAGCAGTCAGGGGCCGGATAGCAATCAGCCCCAGCATTTT. Its translation: CASSQGPDSNQPQHF.

CDR3 DNA sequence: TGTGCCAGCAGCTCCGGGACAGAGAGGGAGACCCAGTACTTC. This codes for CASSSGTERETQYF. The chain recombines TRBV11-3 with TRBJ2-5, with TRBD1 matching over 7 bases. The CDR3 has 14 residues. CDR1 and CDR2 (germline): SGHNT, YENEEA. Losses at the gene ends were 4 bases for V and 5 bases for J; bases not matched to a gene: 7.

This chain joins TRBV6-5 and TRBJ2-7; 11 positions match TRBD1. The CDR3 totals 13 residues. The J segment lost 8 bases and the V segment lost 3 bases, leaving 3 bases of the junction unmatched. Per germline, CDR1 MNHEY and CDR2 SVGAGI. CDR3 coding DNA: TGTGCCAGCAGTTATGGACAGGGGGCGAAGCAGTACTTC. It codes for CASSYGQGAKQYF.

V usage is TRBV10-3 and J usage is TRBJ2-3, with D maybe TRBD1 (6 bases). CDR1 and CDR2 from the germline V gene are ENHRY and SYGVKD. The CDR3 spans 15 residues. The V end was cut by 5 bases, the J end by 2 bases, with 14 bases between. DNA for the CDR3: TGTGCCATCAGTACCGGACAGCTAAACACAGATACGCAGTATTTT. Translation gives CAISTGQLNTDTQYF.

The chain has TRBV5-6 and TRBJ1-6; D might be TRBD1 (6 bases). Germline V gene sequence: CDR1 SGHDT, CDR2 YYEEEE. V lost 0 bases and J 9 bases, leaving 16 bases between the germline ends. CDR3 length: 16 residues. The CDR3 loop is CASSLGPTGSPSPLHF. Here the CDR3 DNA reads TGTGCCAGCAGCTTGGGGCCTACAGGGTCCCCTTCACCCCTCCACTTT.

The rearrangement uses TRBV25-1 and TRBJ2-3; D unresolved. V lost 5 bases to trimming and J lost 5 bases, with 5 bases between them. Germline assignment: CDR1 MGHDK and CDR2 SYGVNS. This CDR3 is 11 amino acids long. The CDR3 DNA is TGTGCCAGCAGTACCCTAGATACGCAGTATTTT. This encodes CASSTLDTQYF.

The chain is built from TRBV19 and TRBJ2-7; 8 bases line up with TRBD1. Losses at the gene ends were 5 bases for V and 2 bases for J; bases not matched to a gene: 8. The CDR3 has 15 amino acids. Germline V gene lookup returns CDR1 LNHDA and CDR2 SQIVND (reference sequence). CDR3 bases: TGTGCCAGTAGTTCAGGGGGCAAAGGAACCTACGAGCAGTACTTC. Translating gives CASSSGGKGTYEQYF.

CDR3 in amino acids: CSASTGTLNGYTF. The DNA of the CDR3 is TGCAGCGCTAGCACGGGGACTTTAAATGGCTACACCTTC. The chain uses TRBV29-1 and TRBJ1-2, with D possibly TRBD1 on 5 matching bases. CDR1 SQVTM and CDR2 ANQGSEA come from the germline V gene. V lost 7 bases and J 6 bases, leaving 18 bases between the germline ends. The CDR3 consists of 13 residues.

The chain uses TRBV6-1 and TRBJ1-2; perhaps TRBD1 as D (6 bases). The germline gives CDR1 MNHNS, CDR2 SASEGT. This CDR3 is built from 13 residues. The V end lost 0 bases, the J end lost 4 bases, and 6 bases lay between the germline ends. The CDR3 loop is CASSEAGGYGYTF. The CDR3 DNA sequence: TGTGCCAGCAGTGAAGCAGGGGGCTATGGCTACACCTTC.

The chain is built from TRBV5-4 and TRBJ2-5, with 12 bases identical to TRBD1. Germline V gene data show CDR1 as SGHNT and CDR2 as YYREEE (reference sequence). This CDR3 region has 15 residues. V lost 6 bases to trimming and J lost 4 bases; unmatched junction nucleotides: 7. This CDR3 reads CASNPSGQGAETQYF. The DNA of the CDR3 is TGTGCCAGCAACCCTTCGGGACAGGGGGCAGAGACCCAGTACTTC.

This clone was seen just once. V usage is TRBV18 and J usage is TRBJ2-5; D not resolved. The CDR3 length is 14 residues. Per germline, CDR1 KGHSH and CDR2 LQKENI. V gave up 0 bases and J gave up 1 base, with 6 bases separating them. The CDR3 reads CASSPPAIQETQYF. The CDR3 region has the DNA TGTGCCAGCTCACCACCGGCAATCCAAGAGACCCAGTACTTC.

The chain joins TRBV9 to TRBJ2-5; D may be TRBD1 or TRBD2 (5 bases each). Deletions cut 2 bases from V and 1 base from J, with 18 bases between. Germline CDR1 reads SGDLS; CDR2 reads YYNGEE. The CDR3 extends over 17 amino acids. The CDR3 DNA follows: TGTGCCAGCAGCGTGGGGGTGGCGAGCAGGTTCCAAGAGACCCAGTACTTC. This encodes CASSVGVASRFQETQYF.

This sequence joins TRBV18 and TRBJ1-1; D remains ambiguous. This CDR3 has 14 residues. In germline, CDR1 is KGHSH, CDR2 LQKENI. The V gene lost 1 base and the J gene lost 4 bases, with 10 bases spanning the gap. The CDR3 nucleotides are TGTGCCAGCTCACCACAGGGTCCTCCCACTGAAGCTTTCTTT. It encodes CASSPQGPPTEAFF.

The V and J genes are TRBV6-5 and TRBJ2-7; D could derive from TRBD1 or TRBD2 (5 bases each). This CDR3 has 14 residues. Germline V gene lookup returns CDR1 MNHEY and CDR2 SVGAGI. V lost 5 bases to trimming and J lost 6 bases, with 17 bases between them. CDR3 DNA: TGTGCCAGCAGTGGGGTAGGGACCCCGGGCGAGCAGTACTTC. It codes for CASSGVGTPGEQYF.

The chain employs TRBV7-9 and TRBJ1-2; D is possibly TRBD1 (6 bases). The CDR3 has 13 residues. Germline V lookup: CDR1 SEHNR, CDR2 FQNEAQ (reference sequence). V lost 5 bases and J lost 4, with 11 bases in between. The CDR3 DNA sequence: TGTGCCAGCAGCCTGGACAGAATCTATGGCTACACCTTC. Translating gives CASSLDRIYGYTF.